The 20 T cell receptor beta chains below come from one sample, sequenced in a study of T-cell memory formation after mild COVID-19. TCRdb fed the 5' RACE reads into MiXCR, producing one record per CDR3 protein. The table shows roughly 110,000 distinct CDR3 sequences, with 9.5% to 15% occurring only once. The sequenced sample was PBMCs or a T cell subset sorted from them (not recorded which). The receptors come from an adult woman who had mild COVID-19 (a few samples of this study predate the infection). Cell type and time point are not known.

The V gene is TRBV7-9, the J gene TRBJ2-1, with TRBD2 matching 13 bases. V trimming: 5 bases; J trimming: 8 bases; junction bases outside the gene matches: 6. Germline CDR1 SEHNR, CDR2 FQNEAQ (reference sequence). There are 15 residues in the CDR3. CDR3 sequence: CASSLLAGGDDEQFF. CDR3 sequence (DNA): TGTGCCAGCAGCCTACTAGCGGGAGGGGATGATGAGCAGTTCTTC.

Only a few counts were recorded for this clonotype. V and J are TRBV7-9 and TRBJ2-7; possible D gene TRBD1, 6 bases. Germline CDR1 reads SEHNR; CDR2 reads FQNEAQ (reference sequence). The CDR3 totals 14 residues. Deletions cut 7 bases from V and 0 bases from J, with 13 bases between. In DNA, the CDR3 is TGTGCCAGCACCCCGACAGGACCCTCCTACGAGCAGTACTTC. Translated: CASTPTGPSYEQYF.

This clonotype was detected a few times. This chain connects TRBV6-6 to TRBJ2-2, with D possibly TRBD2 on 7 matching bases. The germline CDR1 and CDR2 sequences are MNHNY and SVGAGI (reference sequence). The CDR3 is 15 residues long. Trimming left V 6 bases short and J 7 bases short, with 18 bases between. CDR3 residues: CASSRAGGQSGELFF. CDR3 DNA sequence: TGTGCCAGCAGCCGAGCCGGGGGGCAGAGCGGGGAGCTGTTTTTT.

This clonotype has only a few counts. The chain carries TRBV5-1 and TRBJ2-7; D not certain. The germline V gene has CDR1 SGHRS and CDR2 YFSETQ. This CDR3 has 14 amino acids. The V and J ends lost 0 bases and 0 bases respectively, with 7 bases between them. The CDR3 is CASSLDGGSYEQYF. As DNA, the CDR3 is TGCGCCAGCAGCTTGGACGGCGGCTCCTACGAGCAGTACTTC.

The sample holds a few counts of this clonotype. The chain combines TRBV7-9 with TRBJ2-3; no clear D gene. The CDR3 consists of 15 residues. Looked up from germline, CDR1 is SEHNR and CDR2 is FQNEAQ (reference sequence). Trimming cost V 4 bases and J 0 bases, with 11 bases left between them. For the CDR3, the DNA is TGTGCCAGCAGCTCACTGGAGACGAGCACAGATACGCAGTATTTT. This encodes CASSSLETSTDTQYF.

This clonotype has a handful of counts. This sequence joins TRBV7-9 and TRBJ2-5; the D is unclear. The CDR3 has 11 amino acids. CDR1 and CDR2 (germline): SEHNR, FQNEAQ (reference sequence). The germline V and J ends were trimmed by 5 bases and 5 bases, with 6 bases remaining between them. CDR3 loop: CASSPRETQYF. The CDR3 DNA reads TGTGCCAGCAGCCCTCGGGAGACCCAGTACTTC.

This clonotype turned up a few times. This rearrangement joins TRBV30 to TRBJ1-5, with D unresolved. V lost 0 bases and J lost 3, with 9 bases in between. CDR3 length: 14 residues. Germline V lookup: CDR1 GTSNPN, CDR2 SVGIG (reference sequence). DNA for the CDR3: TGTGCCTGGAGTGTAACCCGGTACAATCAGCCCCAGCATTTT. Its protein is CAWSVTRYNQPQHF. The full variable domain, its missing parts supplied by reference TRBV30 and TRBJ1-5, is SQTIHQWPATLVQPVGSPLSLECTVEGTSNPNLYWYRQAAGRGLQLLFYSVGIGQISSEVPQNLSASRPQDRQFILSSKKLLLSDSGFYLCAWSVTRYNQPQHFGDGTRLSIL.

This clonotype was observed many times. This chain connects TRBV5-6 to TRBJ2-3; a possible D gene is TRBD1 (5 bases). The CDR3 sequence is 17 residues long. Germline V gives CDR1 SGHDT, CDR2 YYEEEE. The ends were cut back, 4 bases at V and 1 base at J, with 19 bases in the middle. CDR3 coding DNA: TGTGCCAGCAGCCCTGGGGCGCCTCCGGCTGGCACAGATACGCAGTATTTT. It is translated as CASSPGAPPAGTDTQYF.

The chain has TRBV7-9 and TRBJ2-7; D might be TRBD1 (6 bases). The germline CDR1 and CDR2 sequences are SEHNR and FQNEAQ (reference sequence). This CDR3 is 16 amino acids long. V lost 3 bases to trimming and J lost 3 bases, with 18 bases between them. The CDR3 DNA reads TGTGCCAGCAGCTTTACACAGGGTTACCTACGCTACGAGCAGTACTTC. It translates to CASSFTQGYLRYEQYF.

The chain recombines TRBV24-1 with TRBJ2-2; weak D call: TRBD1 (6 bases). With 3 bases removed from V and 0 bases from J, the gap between germline ends came to 13 bases. Germline V gives CDR1 KGHDR, CDR2 SFDVKD. The CDR3 covers 17 residues. In nucleotides, the CDR3 is TGTGCCACCAGTGATCATACAGGGACCGCGAACACCGGGGAGCTGTTTTTT. Translating it yields CATSDHTGTANTGELFF.

This clonotype occurred a few times. The CDR3 reads CASSLGATNEKLFF. CDR3 coding DNA: TGTGCCAGCAGCCTTGGCGCAACTAATGAAAAACTGTTTTTT. The V and J genes are TRBV5-6 and TRBJ1-4; no definite D call. The CDR3 sequence is 14 residues long. The germline V gene encodes CDR1 SGHDT and CDR2 YYEEEE. Trimming removed 4 bases at V and 0 bases at J, with 7 bases between.

This clonotype is a singleton in its sample. V is TRBV12-3 or TRBV12-4 and J is TRBJ1-1, with D uncertain. Trimming took 6 bases from V and 4 from J, leaving 9 bases between them. The CDR3 has 12 amino acids. DNA of the CDR3: TGTGCCAGCAGGGCCAGTGGCACTGAAGCTTTCTTT. It specifies CASRASGTEAFF.

This clonotype has a count of ten or more. The V call is TRBV7-8, the J call TRBJ2-3; 9 nucleotides align to TRBD1. The V gene end was trimmed by 6 bases and the J gene end by 8 bases; junction bases not matched to a gene: 3. Germline V gene lookup returns CDR1 SGHVS and CDR2 FQNEAQ. This CDR3 has 12 residues. In DNA form, the CDR3 reads TGTGCCAGCAGTCCACAGGGGGCTACGCAGTATTTT. Translated, it gives CASSPQGATQYF.

This clonotype was seen only a few times. The gene calls are TRBV29-1 and TRBJ1-2; D may be TRBD1 (5 bases). CDR1 and CDR2 from the germline V gene are SQVTM and ANQGSEA. The V end was cut by 5 bases, the J end by 8 bases, with 21 bases between. This CDR3 has 14 residues. The CDR3 protein is CSVTASGMEKGYTF. The DNA for the CDR3 is TGCAGCGTTACGGCGTCAGGGATGGAAAAAGGCTACACCTTC. The complete variable domain, with remaining parts taken from reference TRBV29-1 and TRBJ1-2, reads SAVISQKPSRDICQRGTSLTIQCQVDSQVTMMFWYRQQPGQSLTLIATANQGSEATYESGFVIDKFPISRPNLTFSTLTVSNMSPEDSSIYLCSVTASGMEKGYTFGSGTRLTVV.

Of note for this clonotype: One end of the junction fails to match germline, which may point to a read error. The chain uses TRBV4-3 and TRBJ2-1, with D perhaps matching TRBD2 (6 bases). The CDR3 loop spans 16 amino acids. Germline values: CDR1 LGHNA, CDR2 YSLEER. CDR3 sequence: CASSPPRENSYTEQFF. The CDR3 nucleotides are TGCGCCAGCAGCCCTCCACGGGAGAACTCCTACACTGAGCAGTTCTTC.

This clonotype was detected only a few times. The V call is TRBV4-3, the J call TRBJ2-1; 7 positions agree with TRBD1. The length of the CDR3 is 14 residues. After removal of 0 bases from V and 10 bases from J, the junction contained 6 bases not matched to a gene. Germline values: CDR1 LGHNA, CDR2 YSLEER. The CDR3 region has the DNA TGCGCCAGCAGCCAAGATAGGGGGCCCGTAGAGCAGTTCTTC. It encodes CASSQDRGPVEQFF.

The chain joins TRBV7-6 to TRBJ2-6; D possibly matches TRBD1 or TRBD2 (5 bases each). Germline CDR1 and CDR2: SGHVS and FNYEAQ. The CDR3 has 19 amino acids. The V end was cut by 2 bases, the J end by 3 bases, with 20 bases between. CDR3 in DNA: TGTGCCAGCAGCTTAACCCACGCAGGGAGCTTAGGTGGGGCCAACGTCCTGACTTTC. The encoded protein is CASSLTHAGSLGGANVLTF.

This clonotype has a handful of counts. CDR3: CASSLGDRVPEAFF. The CDR3 nucleotides read TGCGCCAGCAGCTTGGGTGACAGGGTCCCTGAAGCTTTCTTT. The V call is TRBV5-1, the J call TRBJ1-1; 7 positions agree with TRBD1. J was trimmed by 6 bases and V by 0 bases; bases with no gene match: 5. Germline CDR1 reads SGHRS; CDR2 reads YFSETQ. The length of the CDR3 is 14 residues.

The V call is TRBV21-1, the J call TRBJ2-3; the DNA was not compared with TRBD1, the D call given in the table. TRBV21-1 is tagged as a pseudogene. The CDR3 is made up of 14 amino acids. Here the CDR3 DNA reads TGTGCCAGCAGCGGACAGGGGTACACAGATACGCAGTATTTT. Residues: CASSGQGYTDTQYF.

This clonotype was observed many times. This chain uses TRBV7-2 with TRBJ2-7; D is possibly TRBD1 (6 bases). Trimming stripped 3 bases from V and 5 bases from J, with 17 bases between. Germline V gene lookup returns CDR1 SGHTA and CDR2 FQGNSA. The CDR3 loop spans 15 amino acids. The CDR3 bases are TGTGCCAGCAGCTTTGGGGAACAGGGATCCCACGAGCAGTACTTC. This sequence encodes CASSFGEQGSHEQYF.